The next 28 T cell receptor beta chains were all read from a single sample in a study of neurological immune-mediated disorders. TCRdb re-called the 5' RACE reads through MiXCR, storing one row per CDR3 protein. The repertoire includes 20,000 to 25,000 distinct CDR3 sequences, about 12% of them detected once, and around 12% sits in the top ten. What was sequenced was PBMCs. The receptors derive from a woman aged 60-75 years with HTLV-1-associated myelopathy (HAM/TSP).

This clonotype was counted ten times or more. The V and J genes are TRBV18 and TRBJ1-2; D call uncertain. CDR3 length: 13 residues. Germline lookup yields CDR1 KGHSH and CDR2 LQKENI. V was cut by 2 bases and J by 2 bases, with 6 bases left in between. The CDR3 here is CASSPETNYGYTF. In nucleotides, the CDR3 is TGTGCCAGCTCACCAGAGACCAACTATGGCTACACCTTC.

At least ten counts were recorded for this clonotype. The chain is built from TRBV20-1 and TRBJ2-1; 8 bases are a match to TRBD2. This CDR3 is built from 18 residues. Losses at the gene ends were 1 base for V and 0 bases for J; bases not matched to a gene: 11. From germline, CDR1 is DFQATT and CDR2 SNEGSKA (reference sequence). CDR3 sequence: CSARVDGRGRGSYNEQFF. The CDR3 bases are TGCAGTGCTAGAGTCGACGGGAGGGGCCGGGGCTCCTACAATGAGCAGTTCTTC.

This clonotype was seen many times. The chain joins TRBV12-3 or TRBV12-4 to TRBJ2-3; possible D gene TRBD1, 5 bases. This CDR3 contains 14 residues. The V end was cut by 2 bases, the J end by 2 bases, with 8 bases between. The CDR3 DNA reads as TGTGCCAGCAGTTTACGACAGTCCACAGATACGCAGTATTTT. Protein product: CASSLRQSTDTQYF.

This clonotype was counted ten times or more. V usage is TRBV5-1 and J usage is TRBJ2-2; TRBD2 is a possible D gene (5 bases). The CDR3 totals 15 residues. CDR1 and CDR2 from the germline V gene are SGHRS and YFSETQ. V gave up 0 bases and J gave up 4 bases, with 10 bases separating them. In DNA, the CDR3 is TGCGCCAGCAGCTTGGCCCAAGGAGGCACCGGGGAGCTGTTTTTT. Protein product: CASSLAQGGTGELFF.

This clonotype has at least ten counts. The chain has TRBV7-8 and TRBJ2-7, with TRBD1 matching 8 bases. This CDR3 is built from 16 residues. The ends lost 4 bases at V and 5 bases at J; junction bases unmatched: 13. Germline V lookup: CDR1 SGHVS, CDR2 FQNEAQ. The CDR3 DNA reads as TGTGCCAGCAGCTCCTGGGGGCAGGGGGCGGGTAACGAGCAGTACTTC. This codes for CASSSWGQGAGNEQYF. The whole variable domain, filled in from reference TRBV7-8 and TRBJ2-7, reads GAGVSQSPRYKVAKRGQDVALRCDPISGHVSLFWYQQALGQGPEFLTYFQNEAQLDKSGLPSDRFFAERPEGSVSTLKIQRTQQEDSAVYLCASSSWGQGAGNEQYFGPGTRLTVT.

This clonotype was recorded many times. The genes are TRBV3-1 and TRBJ2-4; D perhaps matches TRBD1 (5 bases). Trimming shortened V by 8 bases and J by 6 bases, and 17 bases separated the two germline ends. The CDR3 has 14 residues. Germline V CDR1 and CDR2: LGHDT, YNNKEL (reference sequence). The CDR3 spells CASSPGQGPNIQYF. The CDR3 DNA reads as TGTGCCAGCTCCCCTGGGCAGGGCCCAAACATTCAGTACTTC.

This clonotype came up many times. The chain uses TRBV29-1 and TRBJ2-3; D call uncertain. The CDR3 is made up of 14 amino acids. CDR1 and CDR2 from the germline V gene are SQVTM and ANQGSEA. The germline V and J ends were trimmed by 3 bases and 7 bases, with 17 bases remaining between them. CDR3 in DNA: TGCAGCGTTGAGATGATTGCAACGGCAAATACGCAGTATTTT. Translated, it gives CSVEMIATANTQYF.

In this sample, this clonotype turned up many times. V and J are TRBV29-1 and TRBJ2-7, with TRBD2 matching 8 bases. Germline V gives CDR1 SQVTM, CDR2 ANQGSEA. The CDR3 is made up of 15 amino acids. The trim removed 6 bases at V and 1 base at J, leaving 11 bases unmatched. In DNA, the CDR3 is TGCAGCGTCGGGAGCGGAACTAGCGGTTCCTACGAGCAGTACTTC. Its protein is CSVGSGTSGSYEQYF.

This clonotype occurred many times. The chain uses TRBV7-2 and TRBJ2-5; 9 nucleotides line up with TRBD2. The CDR3 is 14 residues long. The V segment lost 5 bases and the J segment 5 bases; nucleotides outside the gene matches: 6. Germline CDR1 and CDR2: SGHTA and FQGNSA. CDR3 protein: CASSPAGGLETQYF. DNA for the CDR3: TGTGCCAGCAGCCCAGCGGGGGGTTTGGAGACCCAGTACTTC.

This clonotype was detected ten times or more. This chain's CDR3 is CASFPTSGIGANVLTF. The CDR3 nucleotides are TGTGCCAGCTTCCCGACTAGCGGGATCGGCGCCAACGTCCTGACTTTC. The rearrangement uses TRBV18 and TRBJ2-6; 11 bases match TRBD2. The CDR3 is 16 amino acids. Per germline, CDR1 KGHSH and CDR2 LQKENI. With V trimmed by 7 bases and J by 7 bases, 9 bases remained unmatched.

This clonotype was seen repeatedly, ten times or more. The V gene is TRBV20-1, the J gene TRBJ2-3; 8 bases agree with TRBD1. From germline, CDR1 is DFQATT and CDR2 SNEGSKA (reference sequence). The CDR3 spans 14 residues. V was pared by 6 bases and J by 2 bases, with 7 bases of the junction left unmatched. The CDR3 spells CSASTGQATDTQYF. CDR3 sequence (DNA): TGCAGTGCATCGACGGGACAGGCCACAGATACGCAGTATTTT.

This clonotype was counted at least ten times. V usage is TRBV5-1 and J usage is TRBJ2-7; TRBD1 aligns across 7 bases. There are 16 residues in the CDR3. The germline V gene has CDR1 SGHRS and CDR2 YFSETQ. The trim removed 0 bases at V and 0 bases at J, leaving 6 bases unmatched. The CDR3 is CASSLVDGTDSYEQYF. The CDR3, as DNA: TGCGCCAGCAGCTTGGTAGATGGGACAGACTCCTACGAGCAGTACTTC.

This clonotype appeared many times. J is TRBJ1-1 and V is TRBV6-6; D is undetermined. This CDR3 comprises 15 residues. Germline V gene data show CDR1 as MNHNY and CDR2 as SVGAGI (reference sequence). V was cut by 0 bases and J by 5 bases, with 13 bases left in between. As DNA, the CDR3 is TGTGCCAGCAGTTACTCAGCCTCAGGAGTTACTGAAGCTTTCTTT. This encodes CASSYSASGVTEAFF.

This clonotype was counted many times. V is TRBV5-1 and J is TRBJ2-2, with a tentative D call TRBD1 (6 bases). CDR3 length: 16 residues. Looked up from germline, CDR1 is SGHRS and CDR2 is YFSETQ. Trimming took off 0 bases at V and 5 bases at J, with 14 bases between the two ends. CDR3 DNA sequence: TGCGCCAGCAGCTTGGTACAGGGAGAAGGTACCGGGGAGCTGTTTTTT. Translating gives CASSLVQGEGTGELFF.

In its sample, this clonotype was seen many times. The chain has TRBV6-1 and TRBJ1-5, with TRBD1 identical over 8 bases. Looked up from germline, CDR1 is MNHNS and CDR2 is SASEGT. With 4 bases clipped from V and 2 bases from J, the junction kept 7 bases outside the gene matches. The CDR3 runs to 16 residues. The CDR3 loop is CASSGRDRKGNQPQHF. The CDR3 DNA follows: TGTGCCAGCAGTGGCCGGGACAGGAAGGGCAATCAGCCCCAGCATTTT.

The table lists this clonotype with many counts. The J gene is TRBJ2-7, the V gene TRBV20-1, with D maybe TRBD1 (5 bases). Germline V gene lookup returns CDR1 DFQATT and CDR2 SNEGSKA (reference sequence). Trimming took off 2 bases at V and 5 bases at J, with 13 bases between the two ends. The CDR3 has 13 residues. The CDR3 sequence is CSARWAGPHEQYF. The DNA for the CDR3 is TGCAGTGCTAGATGGGCAGGGCCTCACGAGCAGTACTTC.

There are many counts of this clonotype. The chain recombines TRBV20-1 with TRBJ1-1; 7 bases agree with TRBD1. The CDR3 has 15 residues. The germline V gene encodes CDR1 DFQATT and CDR2 SNEGSKA (reference sequence). V shed 1 base and J 4 bases; nucleotides not matched to a gene: 9. CDR3 sequence: CSARARSGGPTEAFF. The CDR3 bases are TGCAGTGCTAGAGCTCGGTCAGGGGGTCCCACTGAAGCTTTCTTT.

This clonotype was counted at least ten times. V gene TRBV4-3 combines with J gene TRBJ1-5; D ambiguous. The germline CDR1 and CDR2 sequences are LGHNA and YSLEER. The CDR3 contains 15 residues. V lost 0 bases to trimming and J lost 4 bases, with 10 bases between them. The CDR3 DNA is TGCGCCAGCAGCCAAGATCATGGGCCGAATCAGCCCCAGCATTTT. As protein: CASSQDHGPNQPQHF.

This clonotype was found many times. The rearrangement joins TRBV7-2 to TRBJ1-2; D remains unclear. The CDR3 runs 12 residues. CDR1 is SGHTA, CDR2 FQGNSA, per germline. V dropped 1 base and J dropped 8 bases, with 8 bases sitting between them. CDR3 residues: CASSLGRSGYTF. Here the CDR3 DNA reads TGTGCCAGCAGCTTAGGGAGGTCCGGCTACACCTTC.

This clonotype has at least ten counts. The rearrangement links TRBV7-9 to TRBJ1-3, with D possibly matching TRBD1 (5 bases). This CDR3 spans 16 amino acids. Germline CDR1 is SEHNR and CDR2 is FQNEAQ (reference sequence). The V gene lost 6 bases and the J gene lost 4 bases, with 19 bases spanning the gap. In nucleotides, the CDR3 is TGTGCCAGCAGGGCCGGGACCTCAGGACGGGGAAACACCATATATTTT. As protein: CASRAGTSGRGNTIYF.

This clonotype was counted at least ten times. This rearrangement joins TRBV5-1 to TRBJ1-5; 9 bases agree with TRBD1. The CDR3 loop spans 15 amino acids. The J segment lost 8 bases and the V segment lost 6 bases, leaving 12 bases of the junction unmatched. Germline CDR1 SGHRS, CDR2 YFSETQ. The chain's CDR3 is CASKATGGLGEPQHF. CDR3 sequence (DNA): TGCGCCAGCAAAGCAACAGGGGGCCTAGGAGAGCCCCAGCATTTT.

This clonotype showed up many times. The chain joins TRBV7-2 to TRBJ1-2; no definite D call. CDR1 is SGHTA and CDR2 is FQGNSA in the germline V gene. This CDR3 comprises 15 residues. V dropped 1 base and J dropped 0 bases, with 9 bases sitting between them. DNA of the CDR3: TGTGCCAGCAGCTTAGATACGCTAGCTAACTATGGCTACACCTTC. It codes for CASSLDTLANYGYTF. Supplemented by reference TRBV7-2 and TRBJ1-2, the full variable domain reads GAGVSQSPSNKVTEKGKDVELRCDPISGHTALYWYRQSLGQGLEFLIYFQGNSAPDKSGLPSDRFSAERTGGSVSTLTIQRTQQEDSAVYLCASSLDTLANYGYTFGSGTRLTVV.

This clonotype was observed at least ten times. This chain connects TRBV21-1 to TRBJ2-2; the listed D gene, TRBD1, was not tested against the DNA. TRBV21-1 is a listed pseudogene. The CDR3 runs 16 residues. The CDR3 here is CASSDSQGIETGELFF. The CDR3 region has the DNA TGTGCCAGCAGCGATAGCCAGGGGATCGAGACCGGGGAGCTGTTTTTT.

The chain carries TRBV15 and TRBJ2-7; D gene uncertain. The CDR3 runs 14 residues. V lost 5 bases and J 3 bases, leaving 14 bases between the germline ends. CDR1 and CDR2 from the germline V gene are LNHNV and YYDKDF (reference sequence). The CDR3 nucleotides read TGTGCCACCAGCGAGGTCGGCAGCTTCTACGAGCAGTACTTC. As protein: CATSEVGSFYEQYF.

In its sample, this clonotype was seen many times. The chain carries TRBV20-1 and TRBJ2-1, with 7 bases lining up with TRBD2. The CDR3 contains 14 residues. The germline CDR1 and CDR2 sequences are DFQATT and SNEGSKA (reference sequence). The J segment lost 8 bases and the V segment lost 7 bases, leaving 14 bases of the junction unmatched. The CDR3 protein is CSVSPPTSADEQFF. The DNA for the CDR3 is TGCAGTGTCTCCCCCCCCACTAGCGCGGATGAGCAGTTCTTC.

The table lists this clonotype with many counts. The chain is built from TRBV20-1 and TRBJ1-4; the match to TRBD1 covers 7 bases. Germline trimming cut 6 bases from V and 7 bases from J; bases unmatched to any gene: 8. CDR3 size: 13 residues. Germline lookup yields CDR1 DFQATT and CDR2 SNEGSKA (reference sequence). DNA for the CDR3: TGCAGTGCCTTGGGACAGCTTCCTGAAAAACTGTTTTTT. It is translated as CSALGQLPEKLFF.

As for this clonotype: No DNA is shown, since the ends of the CDR3 on it are uncertain; the CDR3 is the one TCRdb lists. This chain joins TRBV7-2 and TRBJ1-2; the table's TRBD1 call for D was not verified on the DNA. Germline lookup yields CDR1 SGHTA and CDR2 FQGNSA. The CDR3 sequence runs 19 residues, both termini included. The CDR3 is CASSFYICSAQASSGGYTF.

This clonotype has at least ten counts. V usage is TRBV7-2 and J usage is TRBJ2-3; D may correspond to TRBD1 or TRBD2 (5 bases each). Trimming pared 3 bases from V and 6 bases from J, leaving 19 bases between. Germline values: CDR1 SGHTA, CDR2 FQGNSA. The CDR3 runs 16 residues. The CDR3 DNA is TGTGCCAGCAGCTTTACAAGAGACCGGGGCAGGGATACGCAGTATTTT. Residues: CASSFTRDRGRDTQYF. Combining the CDR3 with reference TRBV7-2 and TRBJ2-3 gives the whole variable domain GAGVSQSPSNKVTEKGKDVELRCDPISGHTALYWYRQSLGQGLEFLIYFQGNSAPDKSGLPSDRFSAERTGGSVSTLTIQRTQQEDSAVYLCASSFTRDRGRDTQYFGPGTRLTVL.